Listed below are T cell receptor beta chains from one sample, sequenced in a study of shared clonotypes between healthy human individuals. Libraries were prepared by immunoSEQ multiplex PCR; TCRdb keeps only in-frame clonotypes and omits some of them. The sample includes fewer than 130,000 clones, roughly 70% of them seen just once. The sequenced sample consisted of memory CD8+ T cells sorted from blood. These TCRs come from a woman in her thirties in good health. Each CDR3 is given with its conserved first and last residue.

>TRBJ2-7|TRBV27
CASSTYGYEQYF
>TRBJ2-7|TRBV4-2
CASSQDGTSGSYEQYF
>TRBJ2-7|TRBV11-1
CASSLDIAREQYF
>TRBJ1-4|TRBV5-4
CASSREADEKLFF
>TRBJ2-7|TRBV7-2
CASSLGTGGLYEQYF
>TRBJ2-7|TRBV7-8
CASSLVGGSSNSYEQYF
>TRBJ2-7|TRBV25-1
CASSESPLTSGGAYEQYF
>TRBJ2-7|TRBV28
CASSFGVLSYEQYF
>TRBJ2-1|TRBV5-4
CASSFWERVPYNEQFF
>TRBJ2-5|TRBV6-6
CASTSRVGEGETQYF
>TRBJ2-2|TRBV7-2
CASSSSQTGIQNGELFF
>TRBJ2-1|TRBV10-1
CASSESRTTEQFF
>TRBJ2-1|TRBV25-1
CASSESPSSGASLGKFF
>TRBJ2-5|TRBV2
CASSVTSGLETQYF
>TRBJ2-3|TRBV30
CAWSSSGVSDTQYF
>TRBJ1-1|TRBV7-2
CASSLSQGRTEAFF
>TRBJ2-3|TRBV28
CASSFIVPGDTQYF
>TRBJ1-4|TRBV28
CASSTPRVSNEKLFF
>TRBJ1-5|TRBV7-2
CASSFRDSLNQPQHF
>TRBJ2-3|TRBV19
CASSLLAGGGTDTQYF
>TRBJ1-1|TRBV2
CASGRQVSFNTEAFF
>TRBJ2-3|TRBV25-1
CASSEKSGERDTQYF
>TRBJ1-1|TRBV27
CASSYAGANTEAFF
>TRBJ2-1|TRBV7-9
CASSLGGGTYNEQFF
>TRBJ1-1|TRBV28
CASRALKPLYWNTEAFF
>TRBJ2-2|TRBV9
CASSVVTTGELFF
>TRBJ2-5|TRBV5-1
CASSLEASYQYF
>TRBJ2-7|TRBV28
CASSLSGNSYEQYF
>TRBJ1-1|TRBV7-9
CASSLEARLEAFF
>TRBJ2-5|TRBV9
CASSVGGSQETQYF
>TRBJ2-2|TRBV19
CASSIPGQDTGELFF
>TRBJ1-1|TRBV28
CASKSQRDTEAFF
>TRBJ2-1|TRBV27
CASSPGVVYIGSYNEQFF
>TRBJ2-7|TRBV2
CASSEQLIPSYEQYF
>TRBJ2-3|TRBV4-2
CASSPGLAGGPGTDTQYF
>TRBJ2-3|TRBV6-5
CASSLVGGSGTDTQYF
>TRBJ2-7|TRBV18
CASSPGLADLTYEQYF
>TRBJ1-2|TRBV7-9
CASSLNPGYGGGSGYTF
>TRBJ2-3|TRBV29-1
CSVEWWGGTDTQYF
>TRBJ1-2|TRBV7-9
CASSLGRGLKDYGYTF
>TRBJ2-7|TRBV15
CATSIVLSPEQYF
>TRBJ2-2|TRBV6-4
CASSAGGIRDTGELFF
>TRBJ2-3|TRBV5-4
CASSGQRSTDTQYF
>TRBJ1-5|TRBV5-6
CASSVGGNNQPQHF
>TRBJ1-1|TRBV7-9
CASRSITGEAFF
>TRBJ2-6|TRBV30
CACDRNSGANVLTF
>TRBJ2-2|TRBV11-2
CASSSLGQGPYTGELFF
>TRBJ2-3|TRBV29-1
CSVSGPQDTQYF
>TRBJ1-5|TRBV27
CASSPNSSNQPQHF
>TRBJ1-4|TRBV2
CASRMGEGDAEKLFF
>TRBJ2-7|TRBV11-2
CASSLDEGAPLSSYEQYF